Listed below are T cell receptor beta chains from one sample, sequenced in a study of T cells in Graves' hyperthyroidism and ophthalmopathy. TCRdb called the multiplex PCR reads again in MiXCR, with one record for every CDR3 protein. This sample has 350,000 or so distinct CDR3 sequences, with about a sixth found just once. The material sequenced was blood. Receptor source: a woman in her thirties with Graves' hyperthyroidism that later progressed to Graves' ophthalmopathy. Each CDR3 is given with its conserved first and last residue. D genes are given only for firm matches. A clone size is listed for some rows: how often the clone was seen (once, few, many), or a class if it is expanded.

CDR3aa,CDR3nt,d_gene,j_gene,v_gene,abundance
CASSAGTNQETQYF,TGCGCCAGCAGCGCGGGGACTAATCAAGAGACCCAGTACTTC,TRBD2,TRBJ2-5,TRBV5-1,few
CASRGTYTDTQYF,TGTGCCAGCAGAGGCACCTACACAGATACGCAGTATTTT,NA,TRBJ2-3,TRBV6-2/TRBV6-3,few
CASTPQGGGYEQYF,TGTGCCAGCACCCCCCAGGGGGGAGGCTACGAGCAGTACTTC,NA,TRBJ2-7,TRBV2,many
CAGQPLQETQYF,TGTGCGGGGCAGCCCTTACAAGAGACCCAGTACTTC,NA,TRBJ2-5,TRBV7-8,NA
CASSRGGDNQPQHF,TGTGCCAGCAGCAGGGGAGGGGACAATCAGCCCCAGCATTTT,NA,TRBJ1-5,TRBV5-5,few
CASSYSGPRSSYEQYF,TGTGCCAGCAGTTATTCGGGTCCAAGGAGCTCCTACGAGCAGTACTTC,NA,TRBJ2-7,TRBV6-6,NA
CASSLGPGSRETQYF,TGTGCCAGCAGCTTAGGACCGGGATCCCGAGAGACCCAGTACTTC,NA,TRBJ2-5,TRBV11-2,NA
CSARGLARGGNQPQHF,TGCAGTGCTAGAGGGTTGGCGAGGGGCGGCAATCAGCCCCAGCATTTT,NA,TRBJ1-5,TRBV20-1,few
CAWSGLLGQGRFDEQFF,TGTGCCTGGAGTGGCCTTTTGGGACAGGGAAGATTCGATGAGCAGTTCTTC,TRBD1,TRBJ2-1,TRBV30,NA
CASSVFGRGDEQYF,TGTGCCAGCAGCGTATTCGGGAGGGGGGACGAGCAGTACTTC,TRBD2,TRBJ2-7,TRBV9,many
CASSSSGAYGYTF,TGTGCCAGCAGCTCGAGTGGGGCGTATGGCTACACCTTC,NA,TRBJ1-2,TRBV9,few
CASSGGQINTEAFF,TGCGCCAGCAGCGGGGGACAGATCAACACTGAAGCTTTCTTT,TRBD1,TRBJ1-1,TRBV5-1,many
CASSYAAGGNTGELFF,TGCGCCAGCAGCTATGCAGCGGGAGGGAACACCGGGGAGCTGTTTTTT,TRBD2,TRBJ2-2,TRBV5-1,many
CASSFGGLYHEQYF,TGTGCCAGCAGTTTTGGGGGCTTGTACCACGAGCAGTACTTC,NA,TRBJ2-7,TRBV28,many
CASSLAQGAGEAFF,TGCGCCAGCAGCTTGGCGCAGGGGGCTGGTGAAGCTTTCTTT,TRBD1,TRBJ1-1,TRBV5-1,NA
CASSSTAYSNQPQHF,TGTGCCAGCAGTTCTACAGCTTATAGCAATCAGCCCCAGCATTTT,NA,TRBJ1-5,TRBV27,many
CASSRKWDGYTF,TGTGCCAGCAGCCGTAAATGGGATGGCTACACCTTC,NA,TRBJ1-2,TRBV28,many
CASRAGTDYGYTF,TGTGCCAGCAGGGCCGGGACTGACTATGGCTACACCTTC,NA,TRBJ1-2,TRBV11-2,few
CASSLEGQGALNTGELFF,TGTGCCAGCAGCTTGGAAGGACAGGGGGCCCTAAACACCGGGGAGCTGTTTTTT,TRBD1,TRBJ2-2,TRBV5-5,many
CASSNRDPTNYGYTF,TGTGCCAGCAGTAACAGGGACCCTACTAACTATGGCTACACCTTC,NA,TRBJ1-2,TRBV6-1,NA
CASSSGTSGRGYQETQYF,TGTGCCAGCAGCTCCGGGACTAGCGGGAGGGGGTACCAAGAGACCCAGTACTTC,TRBD2,TRBJ2-5,TRBV2,NA
CASSLWGRETDTQYF,TGTGCCAGCAGTTTATGGGGCAGGGAGACAGATACGCAGTATTTT,NA,TRBJ2-3,TRBV28,many
CASSPPRKNTEAFF,TGTGCCAGCAGCCCCCCCAGAAAGAACACTGAAGCTTTCTTT,NA,TRBJ1-1,TRBV11-2,many
CASSPFSSQSYNEQFF,TGTGCCAGCAGCCCATTCTCATCCCAATCCTACAATGAGCAGTTCTTC,NA,TRBJ2-1,TRBV7-2,few
CASSLGFASGNTIYF,TGTGCCAGCAGCCTCGGGTTCGCATCTGGAAACACCATATATTTT,NA,TRBJ1-3,TRBV5-6,few
CAIRRQGAIYEQYF,TGTGCCATCAGGAGACAGGGGGCAATCTACGAGCAGTACTTC,TRBD1,TRBJ2-7,TRBV10-3,NA
CASTPRGTEGEKLFF,TGTGCCAGCACCCCTCGCGGGACGGAAGGGGAGAAACTGTTTTTT,NA,TRBJ1-4,TRBV11-2,NA
CASSSDRIESPLHF,TGTGCCAGTAGCTCGGACAGGATTGAATCACCCCTCCACTTT,TRBD1,TRBJ1-6,TRBV19,NA
CASRTSGSKETQYF,TGTGCCAGTCGAACTAGCGGGAGTAAAGAGACCCAGTACTTC,TRBD2,TRBJ2-5,TRBV19,many
CSARGLADYEQYF,TGCAGTGCTAGGGGACTAGCCGATTACGAGCAGTACTTC,TRBD2,TRBJ2-7,TRBV20-1,many
CSGRTSGRNEQFF,TGCAGCGGTCGGACTAGCGGGAGGAATGAGCAGTTCTTC,TRBD2,TRBJ2-1,TRBV29-1,many
CASDTYNEQFF,TGTGCCAGTGACACCTACAATGAGCAGTTCTTC,NA,TRBJ2-1,TRBV28,many
CASSLEDRGEQFF,TGTGCCAGCAGTTTAGAAGACCGGGGTGAGCAGTTCTTC,NA,TRBJ2-1,TRBV12-3/TRBV12-4,NA
CASSAWGRETQYF,TGCGCCAGCAGTGCGTGGGGCCGGGAGACCCAGTACTTC,NA,TRBJ2-5,TRBV10-2,NA
CASSWKLGGHQPQHF,TGTGCCAGCAGTTGGAAGTTGGGGGGACATCAGCCCCAGCATTTT,NA,TRBJ1-5,TRBV27,many
CASSFGTGRETQYF,TGTGCCAGTAGTTTCGGGACAGGGCGTGAGACCCAGTACTTC,TRBD1,TRBJ2-5,TRBV19,many
CASSPGTVFYGYTF,TGTGCCAGCAGCCCCGGGACAGTCTTTTATGGCTACACCTTC,TRBD1,TRBJ1-2,TRBV11-2,many
CAISETGENTEAFF,TGTGCCATCAGTGAGACAGGCGAGAACACTGAAGCTTTCTTT,NA,TRBJ1-1,TRBV10-3,many
CASSHSRGHGANVLTF,TGTGCCAGCAGCCATTCAAGGGGGCACGGGGCCAACGTCCTGACTTTC,TRBD1,TRBJ2-6,TRBV14,many
CASSIHNAGLSGNTIYF,TGTGCCAGTAGTATCCATAACGCAGGTCTCTCTGGAAACACCATATATTTT,NA,TRBJ1-3,TRBV19,many
CASSQGDGDTTEAFF,TGCGCCAGCAGCCAAGGGGACGGAGATACGACTGAAGCTTTCTTT,NA,TRBJ1-1,TRBV4-1,many
CASSERGAVYGYTF,TGTGCCAGCAGTGAGAGGGGGGCCGTCTATGGCTACACCTTC,NA,TRBJ1-2,TRBV6-1,few
CASSRGQAGDEKLFF,TGTGCCAGCAGTAGAGGACAGGCCGGGGATGAAAAACTGTTTTTT,TRBD1,TRBJ1-4,TRBV6-1,NA
CASSQDLGVLNEQFF,TGTGCCAGCAGCCAAGATCTAGGAGTACTCAATGAGCAGTTCTTC,NA,TRBJ2-1,TRBV3-1,NA
CASSLTYRGRDGYTF,TGTGCCAGCAGTTTAACCTACAGGGGGCGCGATGGCTACACCTTC,TRBD1,TRBJ1-2,TRBV28,NA
CSAPPDVLYEQYF,TGCAGTGCCCCCCCCGACGTGCTATACGAGCAGTACTTC,NA,TRBJ2-7,TRBV20-1,few
CASGLAGRSYEQYF,TGTGCCAGCGGACTAGCGGGGCGCTCCTACGAGCAGTACTTC,TRBD2,TRBJ2-7,TRBV27,many
CAWSRDRQYF,TGTGCCTGGTCCCGGGACCGGCAGTACTTC,NA,TRBJ2-7,TRBV30,few
CASSGLGGGGRYNEQFF,TGTGCCAGCAGTGGCCTCGGCGGGGGTGGACGGTACAATGAGCAGTTCTTC,TRBD2,TRBJ2-1,TRBV28,many
CASSMTFGYEQYF,TGTGCCAGTAGTATGACATTTGGCTACGAGCAGTACTTC,NA,TRBJ2-7,TRBV19,many
CSATGRMSKNEKLFF,TGCAGTGCTACGGGACGGATGAGCAAAAATGAAAAACTGTTTTTT,NA,TRBJ1-4,TRBV20-1,few
CAISEFGAVNKNTEAFF,TGTGCCATCAGTGAGTTCGGGGCAGTAAATAAGAACACTGAAGCTTTCTTT,NA,TRBJ1-1,TRBV10-3,many
CATDSPTTGELFF,TGTGCCACCGACAGTCCCACCACCGGGGAGCTGTTTTTT,NA,TRBJ2-2,TRBV28,once
CASSVREGSYEQYF,TGTGCCAGCAGTGTCCGCGAGGGCTCCTACGAGCAGTACTTC,NA,TRBJ2-7,TRBV25-1,many
CASSSGTSGGKYNEQFF,TGTGCCAGCAGCTCGGGGACTAGCGGGGGGAAATACAATGAGCAGTTCTTC,TRBD2,TRBJ2-1,TRBV5-8,NA
CASSVPRGWSEKLFF,TGTGCCAGCAGTGTCCCCCGGGGTTGGAGCGAAAAACTGTTTTTT,NA,TRBJ1-4,TRBV25-1,NA
CASSQSGSNEKLFF,TGTGCCAGCAGCCAGAGTGGATCTAATGAAAAACTGTTTTTT,NA,TRBJ1-4,TRBV7-8,NA